This passage covers 4 T cell receptor beta chains from one sample sequenced in a study of blood T cell repertoires in COVID-19. The protocol was immunoSEQ multiplex PCR, while the TCRdb copy is restricted to in-frame clones and leaves out a portion. The sample lists 100,000 to 150,000 clones, about 82% occurring once. The source material was peripheral blood. These TCRs come from a man in his 60s with active or convalescent COVID-19.

The gene calls are TRBV4-3 and TRBJ2-3; the match to TRBD2 covers 10 bases. V gave up 1 base and J gave up 1 base; unmatched junction bases: 2. CDR1 is LGHNA and CDR2 is YSLEER in the germline V gene. The CDR3 covers 16 residues. The CDR3 spells CASSQAAGGGTDTQYF. The CDR3 nucleotides are TGCGCCAGCAGCCAAGCAGCGGGGGGGGGCACAGATACGCAGTATTTT.

The genes are TRBV2 and TRBJ2-5; TRBD2 might be the D (5 bases). The V gene's germline CDR1 is SNHLY and CDR2 FYNNEI. This CDR3 contains 13 residues. V gave up 5 bases and J gave up 2 bases, with 9 bases separating them. CDR3 coding DNA: TGTGCCAGCAGTCGACTATTTCAAGAGACCCAGTACTTC. It encodes CASSRLFQETQYF.

The V and J genes are TRBV6-5 and TRBJ1-5, with D possibly TRBD1 on 5 matching bases. The CDR3 totals 14 residues. Germline V lookup: CDR1 MNHEY, CDR2 SVGAGI. V was trimmed by 2 bases and J by 2 bases, leaving 7 bases between them. The CDR3 DNA sequence: TGTGCCAGCAGTTACGGAGGGGGCAATCAGCCCCAGCATTTT. Its protein product is CASSYGGGNQPQHF.

V and J are TRBV7-9 and TRBJ1-1; D might be TRBD1 (6 bases). The germline CDR1 and CDR2 sequences are SEHNR and FQNEAQ (reference sequence). This CDR3 comprises 14 residues. The V gene lost 5 bases and the J gene lost 6 bases, with 16 bases spanning the gap. CDR3 residues: CASSPAGEGAEAFF. CDR3 nucleotide sequence: TGTGCCAGCAGCCCCGCAGGGGAAGGTGCTGAAGCTTTCTTT.